The rows below give T cell receptor beta chains drawn from one sample of a study of blood T cells in healthy people across ages. TCRdb analysed the 5' RACE reads with MiXCR anew, one entry per CDR3 protein. The data contain about 1.5 million distinct CDR3 sequences, 40% to 45% of them singletons. Sequenced sample: blood. The origin of the receptors is a woman between 18 and 29 years old in good health. Both conserved end residues are part of each CDR3. Each record gives: D gene, clone size, J gene, V gene, CDR3 protein, CDR3 DNA. A D gene is named only where the DNA matches it firmly. Clone size appears in some rows only: once, few, many, or a class for an expanded clone.

>TRBD1|few|TRBJ1-1|TRBV20-1
CSAPDRDPTEAFF
TGCAGTGCGCCGGACAGGGATCCCACTGAAGCTTTCTTT
>.|once|TRBJ2-7|TRBV6-4
CASSDSSGGIYEQYF
TGTGCCAGCAGTGACTCTTCAGGCGGGATCTACGAGCAGTACTTC
>.|.|TRBJ1-1|TRBV25-1
CASTPPGRIEAFF
TGTGCCAGCACCCCCCCAGGTAGAATTGAAGCTTTCTTT
>.|.|TRBJ2-7|TRBV29-1
CSVDFGYEQYF
TGCAGCGTTGACTTTGGGTACGAGCAGTACTTC
>TRBD1|.|TRBJ1-5|TRBV12-3/TRBV12-4
CASSSTGDSNQPQHF
TGTGCCAGCAGTTCCACAGGGGATAGCAATCAGCCCCAGCATTTT
>TRBD1|many|TRBJ1-2|TRBV5-6
CASSLGGQYYGYTF
TGTGCCAGCAGCTTGGGGGGACAGTACTATGGCTACACCTTC
>.|once|TRBJ2-1|TRBV4-3
CASSQGLTGEGDVQFF
TGCGCCAGCAGCCAAGGGCTCACGGGGGAGGGGGACGTGCAGTTCTTC
>TRBD1|.|TRBJ1-5|TRBV6-5
CASSPDRGYKPQHF
TGTGCCAGCAGTCCTGACAGGGGGTATAAGCCCCAGCATTTT
>TRBD2|.|TRBJ2-5|TRBV5-1
CASSLLSGRAIETQYF
TGCGCCAGCAGCTTACTAAGCGGGAGGGCCATAGAGACCCAGTACTTC
>TRBD1|few|TRBJ1-6|TRBV10-3
CAISYGQGSYNSPLHF
TGTGCCATCAGCTACGGACAGGGCTCCTATAATTCACCCCTCCACTTT
>.|.|TRBJ2-7|TRBV29-1
CSVEVRGSYDEQYF
TGCAGCGTTGAAGTAAGGGGAAGTTATGACGAGCAGTACTTC
>TRBD1|once|TRBJ1-4|TRBV20-1
CSAREDRGIDEKLFF
TGCAGTGCTAGAGAAGACAGGGGCATTGATGAAAAACTGTTTTTT
>TRBD2|.|TRBJ2-1|TRBV2
CASVRLAGASEQFF
TGTGCCAGCGTTAGACTAGCGGGGGCGAGTGAGCAGTTCTTC
>.|.|TRBJ1-4|TRBV13
CANSLYRGKLFF
TGTGCCAACAGCCTATACAGAGGAAAACTGTTTTTT
>TRBD1|few|TRBJ1-2|TRBV5-1
CASSSPGTGGYGYTF
TGCGCCAGCAGCTCCCCCGGGACAGGGGGCTATGGCTACACCTTC
>.|.|TRBJ1-1|TRBV29-1
CSVPVDTREAFF
TGCAGCGTTCCCGTGGACACGCGGGAAGCTTTCTTT
>.|.|TRBJ2-1|TRBV3-1
CASTTGDGRGKTQFF
TGTGCCAGCACCACAGGGGACGGGAGGGGGAAGACCCAGTTCTTC
>.|.|TRBJ1-1|TRBV20-1
CSARDREHTEAFF
TGCAGTGCTAGAGATAGGGAGCACACTGAAGCTTTCTTT
>.|.|TRBJ1-4|TRBV7-9
CASSAGSRAAGGEKLFF
TGTGCCAGCAGCGCGGGATCGAGGGCAGCCGGGGGTGAAAAACTGTTTTTT
>TRBD1|.|TRBJ2-7|TRBV16
CASSQSGTGVEQYF
TGTGCCAGCAGCCAAAGTGGGACAGGGGTCGAGCAGTACTTC
>.|once|TRBJ1-6|TRBV28
CASSSLTGTSSPLHF
TGTGCCAGCAGTTCCCTAACCGGGACTTCTTCACCCCTCCACTTT
>.|.|TRBJ2-7|TRBV27
CVSSLGRAGYDSYEQYF
TGTGTCAGCAGTTTGGGGCGGGCAGGGTACGATTCCTACGAGCAGTACTTC
>.|.|TRBJ1-2|TRBV12-3/TRBV12-4
CASSFRAHGYGDTF
TGTGCCAGCAGTTTTCGGGCCCATGGGTATGGCGACACCTTC
>.|few|TRBJ1-2|TRBV20-1
CSAAPTYGGPGYGYTF
TGCAGTGCTGCCCCAACCTATGGGGGACCGGGGTATGGCTACACCTTC
>.|.|TRBJ2-7|TRBV20-1
CSAEGLVFDYEQYF
TGCAGTGCGGAGGGGCTCGTCTTTGACTACGAGCAGTACTTC
>TRBD1|many|TRBJ1-4|TRBV7-2
CASSLAGRGEKLFF
TGTGCCAGCAGCTTAGCGGGCAGGGGGGAAAAACTGTTTTTT
>.|once|TRBJ2-2|TRBV4-3
CASSQVVLGAGELFF
TGCGCCAGCAGCCAAGTCGTTCTTGGAGCCGGGGAGCTGTTTTTT
>.|.|TRBJ2-3|TRBV9
CASSVGPSPTDTQYF
TGTGCCAGCAGCGTAGGACCGTCCCCCACAGATACGCAGTATTTT
>.|.|TRBJ2-4|TRBV20-1
CSASLGSWGNIQYF
TGCAGTGCTAGTTTGGGCTCCTGGGGCAACATTCAGTACTTC
>.|few|TRBJ2-3|TRBV28
CASSLLVFGTDTQYF
TGTGCCAGCAGTTTATTAGTATTCGGCACAGATACGCAGTATTTT
>.|.|TRBJ1-4|TRBV6-2/TRBV6-3
CASSDKQGVGTTNEKLFF
TGTGCCAGCAGTGACAAACAGGGAGTGGGGACAACTAATGAAAAACTGTTTTTT
>.|few|TRBJ2-5|TRBV5-1
CASSFAGAGETQYF
TGCGCCAGCAGCTTCGCGGGGGCGGGAGAGACCCAGTACTTC
>.|.|TRBJ1-2|TRBV7-9
CASSSNRDRGYTF
TGTGCCAGCAGCTCAAACAGGGACCGCGGCTACACCTTC
>.|.|TRBJ1-2|TRBV6-4
CAPISSTDSNYGYTF
TGTGCCCCTATCTCGTCGACGGACAGCAACTATGGCTACACCTTC
>TRBD2|few|TRBJ2-2|TRBV5-6
CASSSLPGGRGGELFF
TGTGCCAGCAGCTCGTTACCGGGAGGTCGGGGCGGGGAGCTGTTTTTT
>.|.|TRBJ2-1|TRBV20-1
CSARGGDEQFF
TGCAGTGCTAGAGGGGGGGATGAGCAGTTCTTC
>.|.|TRBJ2-1|TRBV20-1
CSARPWRAYNEQFF
TGCAGTGCTAGACCCTGGAGGGCGTACAATGAGCAGTTCTTC
>.|.|TRBJ1-3|TRBV7-9
CAGSLSTAPSGNTIYF
TGTGCCGGCAGCTTAAGCACTGCGCCCTCTGGAAACACCATATATTTT
>.|many|TRBJ2-1|TRBV5-1
CASSLKDYNEQFF
TGCGCCAGCAGCTTGAAGGACTACAATGAGCAGTTCTTC
>TRBD2|few|TRBJ2-1|TRBV6-2/TRBV6-3
CASSYETGTSGYNEQFF
TGTGCCAGCAGTTATGAGACCGGGACTAGCGGCTACAATGAGCAGTTCTTC
>.|once|TRBJ2-4|TRBV6-6
CASSYHIQYF
TGTGCCAGCAGTTATCACATTCAGTACTTC
>TRBD1|.|TRBJ1-2|TRBV7-2
CASSFEIRDRETYYGYTF
TGTGCCAGCAGCTTCGAGATCCGGGACAGGGAAACCTACTATGGCTACACCTTC
>.|few|TRBJ1-2|TRBV20-1
CSALNRDYTF
TGCAGTGCTCTAAACAGGGATTACACCTTC
>.|.|TRBJ2-7|TRBV7-9
CASSLEAGYSYEQYF
TGTGCCAGCAGCTTAGAGGCAGGGTATAGCTACGAGCAGTACTTC
>.|.|TRBJ1-2|TRBV7-2
CASSPTVLGGYTF
TGTGCCAGCAGCCCGACGGTCTTGGGTGGCTACACCTTC
>TRBD1|few|TRBJ1-5|TRBV29-1
CSVGGQGNQPQHF
TGCAGCGTCGGCGGACAGGGCAATCAGCCCCAGCATTTT
>TRBD2|few|TRBJ2-3|TRBV5-1
CASSLVVAGPLDTQYF
TGCGCCAGCAGCTTGGTTGTAGCGGGGCCACTGGATACGCAGTATTTT
>.|.|TRBJ1-2|TRBV3-1
CASSQDWGHDYGYTF
TGTGCCAGCAGCCAAGATTGGGGACATGACTATGGCTACACCTTC
>.|.|TRBJ2-7|TRBV27
CASKGRPSSYGQYF
TGTGCCTCCAAGGGGCGGCCTAGCTCCTACGGGCAGTACTTC